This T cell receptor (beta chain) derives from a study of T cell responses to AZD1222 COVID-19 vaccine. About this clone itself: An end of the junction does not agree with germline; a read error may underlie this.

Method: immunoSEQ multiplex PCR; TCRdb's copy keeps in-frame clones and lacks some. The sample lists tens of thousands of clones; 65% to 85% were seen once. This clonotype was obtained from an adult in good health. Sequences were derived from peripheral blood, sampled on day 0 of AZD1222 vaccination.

CDR3 DNA sequence: TGCGCCAGCAGGGGGACTAGCAAAGATACGCAGTATTTT. It specifies CASRGTSKDTQYF. The chain has TRBV10-2 and TRBJ2-3; TRBD2 aligns across 9 bases. CDR1 and CDR2 from the germline V gene are WSHSY and SAAADI. The CDR3 loop spans 13 amino acids.